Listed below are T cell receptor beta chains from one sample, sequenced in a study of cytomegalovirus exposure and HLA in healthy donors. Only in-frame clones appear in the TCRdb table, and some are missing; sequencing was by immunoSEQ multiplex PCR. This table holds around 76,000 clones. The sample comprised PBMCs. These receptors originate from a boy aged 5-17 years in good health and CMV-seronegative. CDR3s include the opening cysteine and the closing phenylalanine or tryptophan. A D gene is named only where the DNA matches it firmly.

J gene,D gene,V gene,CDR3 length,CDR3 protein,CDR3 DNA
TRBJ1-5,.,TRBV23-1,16,CASTPRQVNSNQPQHF,TGCGCCAGCACTCCAAGACAGGTGAATAGCAATCAGCCCCAGCATTTT
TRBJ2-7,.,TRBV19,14,CASSLKREPYEQYF,TGTGCCAGTAGTCTCAAGCGCGAACCCTACGAGCAGTACTTC
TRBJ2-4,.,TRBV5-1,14,CASSSGGSKNIQYF,TGCGCCAGCAGCTCCGGAGGGTCTAAAAACATTCAGTACTTC
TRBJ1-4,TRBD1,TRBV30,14,CAWRKTGRSEKLFF,TGTGCCTGGAGGAAGACAGGGCGAAGCGAAAAACTGTTTTTT
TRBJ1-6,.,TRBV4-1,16,CASSHNPGQGNSPLHF,TGCGCCAGCAGCCATAATCCGGGACAAGGAAATTCACCCCTCCACTTT
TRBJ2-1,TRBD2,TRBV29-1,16,CSVETSGSDRDNEQFF,TGCAGCGTTGAGACTAGCGGGAGCGATCGCGACAATGAGCAGTTCTTC
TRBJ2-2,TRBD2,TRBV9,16,CASSVTSGGAGGELFF,TGTGCCAGCAGCGTGACTAGCGGGGGGGCTGGCGGGGAGCTGTTTTTT
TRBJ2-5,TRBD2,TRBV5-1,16,CASSLGTSGGQETQYF,TGCGCCAGCAGCTTGGGGACTAGCGGGGGACAAGAGACCCAGTACTTC
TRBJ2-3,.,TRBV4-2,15,CASSQVVAEKDKQYF,TGTGCCAGCAGCCAAGTGGTAGCGGAGAAAGATAAGCAGTATTTT
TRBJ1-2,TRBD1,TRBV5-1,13,CASSPDRDYGYTF,TGCGCCAGCAGCCCGGACAGGGACTATGGCTACACCTTC
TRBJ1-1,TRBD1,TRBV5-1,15,CASSDYDRADTEAFF,TGCGCCAGCAGCGATTACGACAGGGCGGACACTGAAGCTTTCTTT
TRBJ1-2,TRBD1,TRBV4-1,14,CASSLGQGGYGYTF,TGCGCCAGCAGCCTAGGACAGGGTGGCTATGGCTACACCTTC
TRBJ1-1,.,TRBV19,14,CASVDGGLNTEAFF,TGTGCCTCAGTCGACGGGGGGCTGAACACTGAAGCTTTCTTT
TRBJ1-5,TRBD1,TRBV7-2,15,CASSPEQGARQPQHF,TGTGCCAGCAGCCCAGAACAGGGGGCGAGGCAGCCCCAGCATTTT
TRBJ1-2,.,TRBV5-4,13,CASSSREWRGYTF,TGTGCCAGCAGCTCAAGAGAGTGGCGGGGCTACACCTTC
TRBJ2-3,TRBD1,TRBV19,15,CASSIGTGVPDTQYF,TGTGCCAGTAGTATAGGAACAGGGGTGCCAGATACGCAGTATTTT
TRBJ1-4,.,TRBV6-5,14,CASSGGGAGEKLFF,TGTGCCAGCAGTGGCGGGGGGGCAGGGGAAAAACTGTTTTTT
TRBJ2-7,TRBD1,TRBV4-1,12,CASRDTGGRQYF,TGCGCCAGCAGGGATACAGGGGGCCGGCAGTACTTC
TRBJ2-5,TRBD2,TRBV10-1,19,CASSTGSAGVILIQETQYF,TGCGCCAGCAGCACGGGTTCAGCGGGAGTTATCTTAATCCAAGAGACCCAGTACTTC
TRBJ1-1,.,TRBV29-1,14,CSAITNGRATEAFF,TGCAGCGCCATAACCAACGGCAGGGCTACTGAAGCTTTCTTT
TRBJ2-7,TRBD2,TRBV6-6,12,CASSYGRVEQYF,TGTGCCAGCAGTTACGGGAGGGTCGAGCAGTACTTC
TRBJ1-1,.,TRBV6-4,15,CASSETAVMNTEAFF,TGTGCCAGCAGTGAAACGGCGGTTATGAACACTGAAGCTTTCTTT
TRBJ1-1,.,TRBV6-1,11,CASKIQGEAFF,TGTGCCAGCAAAATACAGGGTGAAGCTTTCTTT
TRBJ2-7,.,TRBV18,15,CASSPSPADAYEQYF,TGTGCCAGCTCACCATCTCCAGCGGACGCCTACGAGCAGTACTTC
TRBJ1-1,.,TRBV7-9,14,CASRLGGWDTEAFF,TGTGCCAGCAGGTTGGGAGGGTGGGACACTGAAGCTTTCTTT
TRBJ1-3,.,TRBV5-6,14,CASSLVLSGNTIYF,TGTGCCAGCAGCCTGGTCCTCTCTGGAAACACCATATATTTT
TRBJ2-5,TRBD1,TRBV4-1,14,CASSPTGVGETQYF,TGCGCCAGCAGCCCCACAGGGGTAGGAGAGACCCAGTACTTC
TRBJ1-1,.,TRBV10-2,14,CASSRGGGNTEAFF,TGCGCCAGCAGCCGGGGAGGGGGGAACACTGAAGCTTTCTTT
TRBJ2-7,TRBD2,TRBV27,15,CASSLWGGDSYEQYF,TGTGCCAGCAGTTTATGGGGAGGGGACTCCTACGAGCAGTACTTC
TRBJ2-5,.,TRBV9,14,CASSVEGGGETQYF,TGTGCCAGCAGCGTAGAGGGAGGGGGGGAGACCCAGTACTTC
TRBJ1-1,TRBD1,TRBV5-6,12,CASSLWDREAFF,TGTGCCAGCAGCTTGTGGGACAGAGAAGCTTTCTTT
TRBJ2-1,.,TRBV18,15,CASSPEGAVHHEQFF,TGTGCCAGCTCACCAGAGGGCGCCGTACATCATGAGCAGTTCTTC
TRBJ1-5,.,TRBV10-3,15,CAISESGGGNQPQHF,TGTGCCATCAGTGAGTCGGGAGGTGGCAATCAGCCCCAGCATTTT
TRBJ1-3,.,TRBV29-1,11,CAGDSGNTIYF,TGCGCAGGTGACTCTGGAAACACCATATATTTT
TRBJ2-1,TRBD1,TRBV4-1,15,CARVVEGAEYNEQFF,TGCGCCAGGGTTGTCGAGGGGGCGGAGTACAATGAGCAGTTCTTC
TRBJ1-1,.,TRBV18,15,CASSPLERGGTEAFF,TGTGCCAGCTCACCCCTGGAAAGGGGTGGGACTGAAGCTTTCTTT
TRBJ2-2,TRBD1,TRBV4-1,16,CASSQDRTGNTGELFF,TGCGCCAGCAGCCAAGATAGGACAGGGAACACCGGGGAGCTGTTTTTT
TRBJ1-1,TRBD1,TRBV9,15,CASSVTDRVNTEAFF,TGTGCCAGCAGCGTAACCGACAGGGTGAACACTGAAGCTTTCTTT
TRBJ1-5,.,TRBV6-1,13,CASSGDSTQPQHF,TGTGCCAGCAGTGGTGACAGTACTCAGCCCCAGCATTTT